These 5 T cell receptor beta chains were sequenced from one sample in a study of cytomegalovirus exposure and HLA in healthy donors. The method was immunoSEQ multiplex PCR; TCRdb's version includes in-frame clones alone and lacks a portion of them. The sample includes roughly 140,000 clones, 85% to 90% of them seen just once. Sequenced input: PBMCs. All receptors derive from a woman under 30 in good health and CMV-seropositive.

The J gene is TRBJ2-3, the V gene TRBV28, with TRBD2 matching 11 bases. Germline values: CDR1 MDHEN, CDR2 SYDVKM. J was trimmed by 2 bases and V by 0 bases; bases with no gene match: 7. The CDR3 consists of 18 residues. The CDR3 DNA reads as TGTGCCAGCAGTTTATGGGTGACTAGCGGGGCTAACACAGATACGCAGTATTTT. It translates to CASSLWVTSGANTDTQYF.

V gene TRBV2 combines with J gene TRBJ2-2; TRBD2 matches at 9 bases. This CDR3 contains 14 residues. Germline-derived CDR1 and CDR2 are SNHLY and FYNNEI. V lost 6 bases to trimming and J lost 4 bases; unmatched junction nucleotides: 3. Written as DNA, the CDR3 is TGTGCCAGCAGGAGCGGGGGGATCACCGGGGAGCTGTTTTTT. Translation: CASRSGGITGELFF.

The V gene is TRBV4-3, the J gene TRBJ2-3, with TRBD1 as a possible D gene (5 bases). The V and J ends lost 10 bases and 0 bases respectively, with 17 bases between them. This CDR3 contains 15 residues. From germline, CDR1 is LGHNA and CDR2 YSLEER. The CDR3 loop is CATGRTTESTDTQYF. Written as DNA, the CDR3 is TGCGCCACCGGACGCACGACAGAGAGCACAGATACGCAGTATTTT.

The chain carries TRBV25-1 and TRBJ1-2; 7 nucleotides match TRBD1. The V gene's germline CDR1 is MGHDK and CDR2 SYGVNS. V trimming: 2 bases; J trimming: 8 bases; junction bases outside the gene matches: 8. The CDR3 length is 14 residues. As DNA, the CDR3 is TGTGCCAGCAGTGAACTCTCCCAGGGGGTAGGCTACACCTTC. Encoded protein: CASSELSQGVGYTF.

DNA for the CDR3: TGCGCCAGCAGCCAAGATTTCGGGTTAACCTACGAGCAGTACTTC. It encodes CASSQDFGLTYEQYF. The chain uses TRBV4-3 and TRBJ2-7, with D unresolved. The germline CDR1 and CDR2 sequences are LGHNA and YSLEER. CDR3 length: 15 residues. Trimming pared 0 bases from V and 2 bases from J, leaving 11 bases between.